The 24 T cell receptor beta chains in this list originate from one sample, sequenced in a study of T cells in Graves' hyperthyroidism and ophthalmopathy. Authors of the study amplified TCR beta CDR3 regions from RNA transcripts. First-round RT-PCR of the TCR CDR3 relied on the HTBI primer set. Using its own MiXCR run on the multiplex PCR reads, TCRdb lists one record per CDR3 protein. The sample contains some 250,000 distinct CDR3 sequences, approximately 15% of which appear only once. The specimen was blood. All receptors derive from a middle-aged woman with Graves' hyperthyroidism that later progressed to Graves' ophthalmopathy.

This clonotype occurred many times. This chain joins TRBV2 and TRBJ1-3, with D unclear. V was clipped by 5 bases and J by 7 bases, with 6 bases between them. Looked up from germline, CDR1 is SNHLY and CDR2 is FYNNEI. CDR3 length: 11 amino acids. CDR3 coding DNA: TGTGCCAGCAGTACCCAGAACACCATATATTTT. This sequence encodes CASSTQNTIYF.

This clonotype was seen repeatedly, ten times or more. This sequence joins TRBV5-6 and TRBJ2-3; the D is unclear. The length of the CDR3 is 12 residues. Trimming shortened V by 2 bases and J by 5 bases, and 6 bases separated the two germline ends. Germline values: CDR1 SGHDT, CDR2 YYEEEE. The chain's CDR3 is CASSFGRDTQYF. The CDR3 coding sequence is TGTGCCAGCAGCTTCGGTCGAGATACGCAGTATTTT.

This clonotype was detected ten times or more. The chain employs TRBV7-9 and TRBJ2-7; 9 positions agree with TRBD2. Germline lookup yields CDR1 SEHNR and CDR2 FQNEAQ (reference sequence). The V and J ends lost 2 bases and 5 bases, in that order; junction bases with no gene match: 10. The CDR3 totals 16 residues. This chain's CDR3 is CASSLYHSGSRDEQYF. The CDR3 bases are TGTGCCAGCAGCTTATATCATAGCGGGAGTAGAGACGAGCAGTACTTC.

This clonotype was detected many times. This chain links TRBV3-1 with TRBJ1-1, with unresolved D. Germline V gene lookup returns CDR1 LGHDT and CDR2 YNNKEL (reference sequence). This CDR3 contains 14 residues. Trimming cost V 3 bases and J 3 bases, with 11 bases left between them. The CDR3 loop reads CASSQNYRDTEAFF. CDR3 sequence (DNA): TGTGCCAGCAGCCAGAACTATCGTGACACTGAAGCTTTCTTT.

This clonotype was counted a few times. CDR3: CASSLWKGPNPPYF. In DNA form, the CDR3 reads TGTGCCAGCAGCTTGTGGAAAGGGCCAAACCCGCCGTACTTC. This chain connects TRBV5-6 to TRBJ2-4; no clear D. The V gene lost 1 base and the J gene lost 15 bases, with 20 bases spanning the gap. The CDR3 covers 14 residues. Germline assignment: CDR1 SGHDT and CDR2 YYEEEE.

This clonotype was detected only a few times. V gene TRBV19 combines with J gene TRBJ1-1; D is unclear. The CDR3 contains 14 residues. Trimming cost V 3 bases and J 2 bases, with 10 bases left between them. The germline CDR1 and CDR2 sequences are LNHDA and SQIVND (reference sequence). The CDR3 sequence is CASSIREGNTEAFF. DNA of the CDR3: TGTGCCAGTAGTATCCGAGAGGGAAACACTGAAGCTTTCTTT. The variable domain in full, with the rest retrieved from reference TRBV19 and TRBJ1-1, is DGGITQSPKYLFRKEGQNVTLSCEQNLNHDAMYWYRQDPGQGLRLIYYSQIVNDFQKGDIAEGYSVSREKKESFPLTVTSAQKNPTAFYLCASSIREGNTEAFFGQGTRLTVV.

This clonotype was counted at least ten times. The chain couples TRBV7-9 to TRBJ2-1; the D gene is possibly TRBD1 (6 bases). Germline V lookup: CDR1 SEHNR, CDR2 FQNEAQ (reference sequence). Trimming shortened V by 7 bases and J by 1 base, and 14 bases separated the two germline ends. The CDR3 has 15 amino acids. The CDR3 spells CASTTLGQSYNEQFF. CDR3 bases: TGTGCCAGCACCACCTTAGGACAGTCCTACAATGAGCAGTTCTTC.

The rearrangement joins TRBV19 to TRBJ2-1, with D unresolved. CDR1 and CDR2 from the germline V gene are LNHDA and SQIVND (reference sequence). V lost 3 bases, J lost 7 bases, and 4 bases lay in between. The CDR3 sequence is 11 residues long. The CDR3 protein is CASSIKNEQFF. CDR3 in DNA: TGTGCCAGTAGTATTAAAAATGAGCAGTTCTTC.

This clonotype was counted many times. The V gene is TRBV29-1, the J gene TRBJ2-3, with 12 bases aligning to TRBD2. J gave up 4 bases and V 0 bases, and 14 bases lay outside the gene matches. The CDR3 has 19 amino acids. Germline V gene sequence: CDR1 SQVTM, CDR2 ANQGSEA. Written as DNA, the CDR3 is TGCAGCGTTGAAGATCTATCCCCCACGGCTAGCGGGAGGGCAGATACGCAGTATTTT. Translation gives CSVEDLSPTASGRADTQYF.

J is TRBJ1-5 and V is TRBV18; D gene ambiguous. The CDR3 totals 13 residues. V gave up 3 bases and J gave up 4 bases, with 7 bases separating them. The V gene's germline CDR1 is KGHSH and CDR2 LQKENI. The CDR3 nucleotides read TGTGCCAGCTCACCCTCTCCGAATCAGCCCCAGCATTTT. Translation: CASSPSPNQPQHF.

J is TRBJ2-1 and V is TRBV9; 11 nucleotides match TRBD2. After removal of 4 bases from V and 3 bases from J, the junction contained 3 bases not matched to a gene. The CDR3 has 15 amino acids. Germline CDR1 is SGDLS and CDR2 is YYNGEE. CDR3 nucleotide sequence: TGTGCCAGCAGCCCGGGACTAGCGGTCTACAATGAGCAGTTCTTC. Its translation is CASSPGLAVYNEQFF.

In its sample, this clonotype was seen many times. The chain has TRBV25-1 and TRBJ2-1; D gene ambiguous. The CDR3 covers 15 residues. CDR1 is MGHDK, CDR2 SYGVNS, per germline. Between the trimmed V and J ends, which lost 0 bases and 7 bases, there was a span of 13 bases. CDR3 DNA: TGTGCCAGCAGTGAATATTACCTAGTATCGAATGAGCAGTTCTTC. Residues: CASSEYYLVSNEQFF.

There are many counts of this clonotype. This chain uses TRBV10-3 with TRBJ1-3, with D possibly being TRBD1 (5 bases). The V end lost 6 bases, the J end lost 6 bases, and 21 bases lay between the germline ends. The CDR3 contains 16 residues. The germline gives CDR1 ENHRY, CDR2 SYGVKD. The CDR3 DNA reads as TGTGCCATCAGGAGAGATTATATCGGGGGGGAAAACACCATATATTTT. Translated, it gives CAIRRDYIGGENTIYF.

V is TRBV5-1 and J is TRBJ1-2; possibly TRBD1 for D (6 bases). Between the trimmed V and J ends, which lost 3 bases and 2 bases, there was a span of 11 bases. In germline, CDR1 is SGHRS, CDR2 YFSETQ. CDR3 length: 14 amino acids. CDR3 sequence: CASSSNRANYGYTF. The CDR3 bases are TGCGCCAGCAGCTCCAACAGGGCAAACTATGGCTACACCTTC.

This clonotype occurred a few times. This rearrangement joins TRBV20-1 to TRBJ1-4; unclear D gene. This CDR3 spans 14 amino acids. Deletions cut 3 bases from V and 8 bases from J, with 16 bases between. Per the germline V gene, CDR1 is DFQATT and CDR2 is SNEGSKA (reference sequence). In DNA, the CDR3 is TGCAGTGCTAGGAAGATACGGGCAGCAGAAAAACTGTTTTTT. It is translated as CSARKIRAAEKLFF.

The sample holds many counts of this clonotype. The rearrangement joins TRBV28 to TRBJ1-1; D remains unclear. Germline V lookup: CDR1 MDHEN, CDR2 SYDVKM. Trimming took off 5 bases at V and 1 base at J, with 20 bases between the two ends. The length of the CDR3 is 17 residues. The CDR3 protein is CASSPGVLSLGNTEAFF. CDR3 sequence (DNA): TGTGCCAGCAGTCCTGGGGTTTTAAGCCTAGGGAACACTGAAGCTTTCTTT.

This clonotype was found a few times. The CDR3 bases are TGTGCCAGCAGGTTTGGCGGGAGGGTAGAGACCCAGTACTTC. Its translation: CASRFGGRVETQYF. This chain links TRBV12-3 or TRBV12-4 with TRBJ2-5; TRBD2 aligns across 9 bases. CDR3 length equals 14 residues. Trimming took 6 bases from V and 4 from J; bases not matched to a gene: 6.

This clonotype was counted ten times or more. This rearrangement joins TRBV11-2 to TRBJ2-1, with TRBD2 as a possible D gene (6 bases). V was clipped by 1 base and J by 0 bases, with 10 bases between them. CDR1 is SGHAT and CDR2 is FQNNGV in the germline V gene. The CDR3 sequence is 16 residues long. The DNA for the CDR3 is TGTGCCAGCAGCTTAGGTATCGGGAGCTCCTACAATGAGCAGTTCTTC. This sequence encodes CASSLGIGSSYNEQFF.

This clonotype was detected ten times or more. This rearrangement joins TRBV12-3 or TRBV12-4 to TRBJ2-7, with 7 bases lining up with TRBD1. The CDR3 spans 13 residues. Germline trimming cut 5 bases from V and 2 bases from J; bases unmatched to any gene: 3. The CDR3: CASSDGTAYEQYF. CDR3 coding DNA: TGTGCCAGCAGTGACGGGACAGCCTACGAGCAGTACTTC.

This clonotype was found a few times. This CDR3 is CASSSASNAAGELFF. CDR3 nucleotides: TGCGCCAGCAGCTCGGCTTCGAATGCGGCCGGGGAGCTGTTTTTT. The chain links TRBV5-1 to TRBJ2-2; no reliable D call. Trimming shortened V by 3 bases and J by 6 bases, and 15 bases separated the two germline ends. The CDR3 runs to 15 residues. The V gene's germline CDR1 is SGHRS and CDR2 YFSETQ.

This clonotype was seen at least ten times. The CDR3 reads CASSPRAGVGNTIYF. In nucleotides, the CDR3 is TGTGCCAGCAGCCCCCGGGCTGGGGTTGGAAACACCATATATTTT. The genes are TRBV3-1 and TRBJ1-3; D gene ambiguous. CDR3 size: 15 residues. Germline CDR1 and CDR2: LGHDT and YNNKEL (reference sequence). V was cut by 4 bases and J by 3 bases, with 13 bases left in between.

This clonotype has a count of ten or more. The J gene is TRBJ2-7, the V gene TRBV15; possibly TRBD1 for D (5 bases). The CDR3 length is 13 residues. Germline V gene sequence: CDR1 LNHNV, CDR2 YYDKDF (reference sequence). The V end lost 1 base, the J end lost 2 bases, and 6 bases lay between the germline ends. For the CDR3, the DNA is TGTGCCACCAGCAGAGGACAGACCTACGAGCAGTACTTC. It specifies CATSRGQTYEQYF.

This clonotype appeared a few times. The chain carries TRBV5-6 and TRBJ2-7; either TRBD1 or TRBD2 may fit D (5 bases each). Germline assignment: CDR1 SGHDT and CDR2 YYEEEE. CDR3 length equals 17 residues. Trimming left V 3 bases short and J 5 bases short, with 24 bases between. CDR3 in DNA: TGTGCCAGCAGCTCGAGATTCAGCTCAGGGAGCGGCGACGAGCAGTACTTC. The encoded protein is CASSSRFSSGSGDEQYF.

This clonotype was detected ten times or more. V and J are TRBV11-3 and TRBJ1-3; D is unresolved. This CDR3 has 13 amino acids. Trimming removed 3 bases at V and 0 bases at J, with 3 bases between. The germline CDR1 and CDR2 sequences are SGHNT and YENEEA. Here the CDR3 DNA reads TGTGCCAGCAGCTTCTCCTCTGGAAACACCATATATTTT. This codes for CASSFSSGNTIYF.